The clone carrying this T cell receptor beta chain was observed many times. TCRdb itself ran the RACE reads through MiXCR, one entry per CDR3 protein. The sample contains approximately 77,000 distinct CDR3 sequences, approximately 8% of which appear only once. This specimen belongs to a study of human T cells and chemical hapten exposure. Time point noted: patch test 1, 2 weeks after DPC sensitization. Noted treatment: therapeutic diphenylcyclopropenone sensitization with weekly scalp DPC. The germline V and J ends were trimmed by 0 bases and 7 bases, with 24 bases remaining between them. Germline V gene lookup returns CDR1 SQVTM and CDR2 ANQGSEA. The CDR3 is 17 amino acids.

The genes are TRBV29-1 and TRBJ1-1, with D perhaps matching TRBD1 (6 bases). The sequence came from a young woman with alopecia areata. Some clones in this sample may be carry-over from other donors' samples. Specimen: whole blood, collected in connection with sensitization to the hapten diphenylcyclopropenone (DPC). CDR3 nucleotides: TGCAGCGTTGAAGATCTGTTCGGGGTTCGGGGGGCCGGTGAAGCTTTCTTT. Encoded protein: CSVEDLFGVRGAGEAFF. Full variable domain (rest looked up from reference TRBV29-1 and TRBJ1-1): SAVISQKPSRDICQRGTSLTIQCQVDSQVTMMFWYRQQPGQSLTLIATANQGSEATYESGFVIDKFPISRPNLTFSTLTVSNMSPEDSSIYLCSVEDLFGVRGAGEAFFGQGTRLTVV.